These 25 T cell receptor beta chains were sequenced from one sample in a study of blood T cell repertoires in COVID-19. TCRdb's table, derived via immunoSEQ multiplex PCR, lists solely in-frame clones and lacks some. This table holds roughly 34,000 clones, 80% to 90% found once. Sequencing input: peripheral blood. These receptors all come from a woman in her 70s with active COVID-19.

This chain joins TRBV6-5 and TRBJ2-2, with 11 bases fitting TRBD2. V trimming: 4 bases; J trimming: 4 bases; junction bases outside the gene matches: 5. Germline CDR1 reads MNHEY; CDR2 reads SVGAGI. This CDR3 spans 16 amino acids. The chain's CDR3 is CASSSLAGGITGELFF. The CDR3, as DNA: TGTGCCAGCAGTTCCTTAGCGGGGGGGATCACCGGGGAGCTGTTTTTT.

The rearrangement joins TRBV5-4 to TRBJ1-1, with TRBD1 as a possible D gene (5 bases). This CDR3 region has 14 residues. Germline lookup yields CDR1 SGHNT and CDR2 YYREEE (reference sequence). V lost 2 bases and J 2 bases, leaving 10 bases between the germline ends. The CDR3 DNA sequence: TGTGCCAGCAGCTTCGGGACTTCTAACACTGAAGCTTTCTTT. It codes for CASSFGTSNTEAFF.

This clone has only one observation. The chain couples TRBV5-1 to TRBJ2-5, with 10 bases lining up with TRBD2. Germline assignment: CDR1 SGHRS and CDR2 YFSETQ. The CDR3 loop spans 16 amino acids. V gave up 0 bases and J gave up 2 bases; unmatched junction bases: 4. In nucleotides, the CDR3 is TGCGCCAGCAGCTTGGCTCTAGCGGGGGAACAAGAGACCCAGTACTTC. This translates into CASSLALAGEQETQYF.

The chain employs TRBV7-9 and TRBJ1-3, with D possibly matching TRBD1 (5 bases). The CDR3 consists of 13 residues. The V gene lost 3 bases and the J gene lost 4 bases, with 7 bases spanning the gap. The V gene's germline CDR1 is SEHNR and CDR2 FQNEAQ (reference sequence). DNA for the CDR3: TGTGCCAGCAGCTTGGGGCTGGGAAACACCATATATTTT. It codes for CASSLGLGNTIYF.

The rearrangement joins TRBV6-6 to TRBJ1-6, with D tentatively TRBD1 (5 bases). CDR1 and CDR2 from the germline V gene are MNHNY and SVGAGI (reference sequence). CDR3 size: 14 residues. The V end was cut by 0 bases, the J end by 8 bases, with 8 bases between. Here the CDR3 DNA reads TGTGCCAGCAGTTACTCTACCAGGGATTCACCCCTCCACTTT. Translation gives CASSYSTRDSPLHF.

The chain combines TRBV7-9 with TRBJ2-1; 7 positions match TRBD1. Germline lookup yields CDR1 SEHNR and CDR2 FQNEAQ (reference sequence). The length of the CDR3 is 16 residues. V lost 5 bases to trimming and J lost 6 bases; unmatched junction nucleotides: 13. As DNA, the CDR3 is TGTGCCAGCAGCCCGCACCCCAGGGGGTCCGGCAATGAGCAGTTCTTC. The encoded protein is CASSPHPRGSGNEQFF.

This CDR3 is CASSVGAGGPEVNEQFF. The CDR3 DNA follows: TGTGCCAGCAGCGTGGGAGCGGGGGGGCCTGAAGTAAATGAGCAGTTCTTC. The gene calls are TRBV9 and TRBJ2-1, with 10 bases that match TRBD2. The CDR3 covers 17 residues. Germline CDR1 and CDR2: SGDLS and YYNGEE. V lost 2 bases and J lost 7; bases outside the gene matches: 12.

The chain has TRBV24-1 and TRBJ2-3; possibly TRBD1 for D (6 bases). V was pared by 0 bases and J by 3 bases, with 9 bases between. Germline assignment: CDR1 KGHDR and CDR2 SFDVKD. The CDR3 covers 15 residues. The DNA of the CDR3 is TGTGCCACCAGTGATTTGACAGGGCGGACAGATACGCAGTATTTT. Translation: CATSDLTGRTDTQYF.

For this clone: One end of the junction varies from germline; a read error may be responsible. Other DNA variants within this sample encode the same CDR3. The chain has TRBV6-1 and TRBJ2-4; perhaps TRBD1 as D (5 bases). This CDR3 has 16 amino acids. Germline V gene lookup returns CDR1 MNHNS and CDR2 SASEGT. The CDR3 region is CASSESRTIAKNIQYF. DNA for the CDR3: TGTGCCAGCAGTGAATCCCGGACAATAGCCAAAAACATTCAGTACTTT.

This chain links TRBV11-1 with TRBJ2-7, with 7 bases that match TRBD1. V lost 1 base, J lost 2 bases, and 5 bases stayed unmatched. CDR1 SGHAT and CDR2 FQDESV come from the germline V gene (reference sequence). The CDR3 loop spans 15 amino acids. CDR3 coding DNA: TGTGCCAGCAGCTTAGGGGGGACAGTAACCTACGAGCAGTACTTC. Translating gives CASSLGGTVTYEQYF.

The rearrangement joins TRBV2 to TRBJ2-5; 14 bases fit TRBD2. Germline V gene lookup returns CDR1 SNHLY and CDR2 FYNNEI. J gave up 1 base and V 6 bases, and 4 bases lay outside the gene matches. This CDR3 has 16 residues. CDR3: CASSIGLAGGQETQYF. The CDR3 DNA follows: TGTGCCAGCAGCATCGGACTAGCGGGGGGCCAAGAGACCCAGTACTTC.

A few counts support this clone. V gene TRBV7-2 combines with J gene TRBJ1-2; 8 positions match TRBD1. The junction had 11 bases not matched to a gene; V was cut back by 2 bases and J by 6 bases. The CDR3 extends over 16 amino acids. Germline V gives CDR1 SGHTA, CDR2 FQGNSA. The CDR3 is CASSLWATGGYNGYTF. The CDR3 DNA sequence: TGTGCCAGCAGCTTATGGGCAACAGGGGGATATAATGGCTACACCTTC. Full variable domain (remainder filled in from reference TRBV7-2 and TRBJ1-2): GAGVSQSPSNKVTEKGKDVELRCDPISGHTALYWYRQSLGQGLEFLIYFQGNSAPDKSGLPSDRFSAERTGGSVSTLTIQRTQQEDSAVYLCASSLWATGGYNGYTFGSGTRLTVV.

This chain joins TRBV10-1 and TRBJ2-3, with TRBD1 as a possible D gene (5 bases). This CDR3 comprises 15 residues. V shed 6 bases and J shed 0 bases, with 13 bases lying between them. CDR1 and CDR2 from the germline V gene are WNHNN and SYGVQD (reference sequence). CDR3 region: CASRETDSSTDTQYF. The CDR3, as DNA: TGCGCCAGCAGGGAGACAGATTCTAGCACAGATACGCAGTATTTT.

The chain links TRBV5-6 to TRBJ1-2; 12 bases line up with TRBD1. V lost 0 bases and J lost 2; bases outside the gene matches: 8. CDR1 SGHDT and CDR2 YYEEEE come from the germline V gene. The CDR3 is 18 amino acids. CDR3 loop: CASSLGPGTGGENYGYTF. In nucleotides, the CDR3 is TGTGCCAGCAGCTTGGGCCCCGGGACAGGGGGCGAGAACTATGGCTACACCTTC. Full variable domain (outside the CDR3, taken from reference TRBV5-6 and TRBJ1-2): DAGVTQSPTHLIKTRGQQVTLRCSPKSGHDTVSWYQQALGQGPQFIFQYYEEEERQRGNFPDRFSGHQFPNYSSELNVNALLLGDSALYLCASSLGPGTGGENYGYTFGSGTRLTVV.

This clone was found a few times. This chain uses TRBV5-1 with TRBJ2-1, with no clear D. The CDR3 covers 14 residues. Per the germline V gene, CDR1 is SGHRS and CDR2 is YFSETQ. Trimming pared 0 bases from V and 5 bases from J, leaving 9 bases between. CDR3 amino acids: CASSLGQANNEQFF. As DNA, the CDR3 is TGCGCCAGCAGCTTGGGTCAGGCAAACAATGAGCAGTTCTTC.

The chain uses TRBV9 and TRBJ2-5, with TRBD2 matching over 9 bases. Germline lookup yields CDR1 SGDLS and CDR2 YYNGEE. Unmatched junction bases numbered 5, after V lost 2 bases and J lost 6 bases. This CDR3 is built from 14 residues. The CDR3 DNA reads TGTGCCAGCAGCGTGGGTAGCGGGGGACAGACCCAGTACTTC. This codes for CASSVGSGGQTQYF.

The sample holds one count of this clone. The chain couples TRBV18 to TRBJ2-5; D might be TRBD2 (5 bases). CDR1 and CDR2 (germline): KGHSH, LQKENI. V was shortened by 2 bases and J by 3 bases, with 13 bases between the two germline ends. The CDR3 totals 15 residues. For the CDR3, the DNA is TGTGCCAGCTCACCAACCGCCACCGGGGAAGAGACCCAGTACTTC. It yields the protein CASSPTATGEETQYF.

The chain couples TRBV5-1 to TRBJ2-3, with TRBD1 matching 7 bases. J was trimmed by 6 bases and V by 2 bases; bases with no gene match: 3. Looked up from germline, CDR1 is SGHRS and CDR2 is YFSETQ. There are 13 residues in the CDR3. The CDR3 loop is CASSLTGDDTQYF. CDR3 bases: TGCGCCAGCAGCTTAACAGGGGACGATACGCAGTATTTT.

V gene TRBV10-3 combines with J gene TRBJ2-1; the D gene is possibly TRBD2 (5 bases). Looked up from germline, CDR1 is ENHRY and CDR2 is SYGVKD. V was cut by 4 bases and J by 0 bases, with 7 bases left in between. The CDR3 extends over 14 amino acids. This chain's CDR3 is CAISARGSYNEQFF. The CDR3, as DNA: TGTGCCATCAGTGCACGGGGCTCCTACAATGAGCAGTTCTTC.

V is TRBV5-4 and J is TRBJ1-1; D is unresolved. This CDR3 comprises 12 residues. Germline values: CDR1 SGHNT, CDR2 YYREEE (reference sequence). Trimming took off 1 base at V and 4 bases at J, with 5 bases between the two ends. The CDR3 coding sequence is TGTGCCAGCAGCTTGTGGGCCACTGAAGCTTTCTTT. Translating gives CASSLWATEAFF.

V is TRBV27 and J is TRBJ1-1; 8 nucleotides line up with TRBD1. Germline lookup yields CDR1 MNHEY and CDR2 SMNVEV (reference sequence). The CDR3 loop spans 15 amino acids. Trimming cost V 0 bases and J 5 bases; bases outside gene matches: 5. The CDR3 here is CASSLSQGAGTEAFF. The CDR3 coding sequence is TGTGCCAGCAGTTTATCCCAGGGGGCTGGAACTGAAGCTTTCTTT.

The rearrangement joins TRBV5-1 to TRBJ2-3; TRBD2 matches at 10 bases. J was trimmed by 4 bases and V by 4 bases; bases with no gene match: 9. Germline CDR1 is SGHRS and CDR2 is YFSETQ. The CDR3 sequence is 16 residues long. CDR3 residues: CASSATSGGAADTQYF. In DNA form, the CDR3 reads TGCGCCAGCAGCGCCACCAGCGGGGGGGCGGCAGATACGCAGTATTTT.

The rearrangement uses TRBV10-3 and TRBJ1-1, with TRBD1 identical over 8 bases. This CDR3 is built from 15 residues. Germline values: CDR1 ENHRY, CDR2 SYGVKD. V was clipped by 6 bases and J by 7 bases; unmatched bases: 13. For the CDR3, the DNA is TGTGCCATCAGGGGAAGCGGACAGGGCCTGGGTGAAGCTTTCTTT. This translates into CAIRGSGQGLGEAFF.

The chain links TRBV7-2 to TRBJ1-4; 10 nucleotides agree with TRBD1. The V gene end was trimmed by 4 bases and the J gene end by 6 bases; junction bases not matched to a gene: 2. This CDR3 is 14 amino acids long. Germline V gene lookup returns CDR1 SGHTA and CDR2 FQGNSA. CDR3 DNA sequence: TGTGCCAGCAGCTCGGGGACAGGGGATGAAAAACTGTTTTTT. This translates into CASSSGTGDEKLFF.

The chain couples TRBV27 to TRBJ1-2, with a tentative D call TRBD1 (6 bases). The CDR3 covers 15 residues. The germline V and J ends were trimmed by 3 bases and 8 bases, with 19 bases remaining between them. The V gene's germline CDR1 is MNHEY and CDR2 SMNVEV (reference sequence). The CDR3 reads CASSFRTAIGSGYTF. In nucleotides, the CDR3 is TGTGCCAGCAGTTTCCGGACAGCCATCGGATCCGGCTACACCTTC.